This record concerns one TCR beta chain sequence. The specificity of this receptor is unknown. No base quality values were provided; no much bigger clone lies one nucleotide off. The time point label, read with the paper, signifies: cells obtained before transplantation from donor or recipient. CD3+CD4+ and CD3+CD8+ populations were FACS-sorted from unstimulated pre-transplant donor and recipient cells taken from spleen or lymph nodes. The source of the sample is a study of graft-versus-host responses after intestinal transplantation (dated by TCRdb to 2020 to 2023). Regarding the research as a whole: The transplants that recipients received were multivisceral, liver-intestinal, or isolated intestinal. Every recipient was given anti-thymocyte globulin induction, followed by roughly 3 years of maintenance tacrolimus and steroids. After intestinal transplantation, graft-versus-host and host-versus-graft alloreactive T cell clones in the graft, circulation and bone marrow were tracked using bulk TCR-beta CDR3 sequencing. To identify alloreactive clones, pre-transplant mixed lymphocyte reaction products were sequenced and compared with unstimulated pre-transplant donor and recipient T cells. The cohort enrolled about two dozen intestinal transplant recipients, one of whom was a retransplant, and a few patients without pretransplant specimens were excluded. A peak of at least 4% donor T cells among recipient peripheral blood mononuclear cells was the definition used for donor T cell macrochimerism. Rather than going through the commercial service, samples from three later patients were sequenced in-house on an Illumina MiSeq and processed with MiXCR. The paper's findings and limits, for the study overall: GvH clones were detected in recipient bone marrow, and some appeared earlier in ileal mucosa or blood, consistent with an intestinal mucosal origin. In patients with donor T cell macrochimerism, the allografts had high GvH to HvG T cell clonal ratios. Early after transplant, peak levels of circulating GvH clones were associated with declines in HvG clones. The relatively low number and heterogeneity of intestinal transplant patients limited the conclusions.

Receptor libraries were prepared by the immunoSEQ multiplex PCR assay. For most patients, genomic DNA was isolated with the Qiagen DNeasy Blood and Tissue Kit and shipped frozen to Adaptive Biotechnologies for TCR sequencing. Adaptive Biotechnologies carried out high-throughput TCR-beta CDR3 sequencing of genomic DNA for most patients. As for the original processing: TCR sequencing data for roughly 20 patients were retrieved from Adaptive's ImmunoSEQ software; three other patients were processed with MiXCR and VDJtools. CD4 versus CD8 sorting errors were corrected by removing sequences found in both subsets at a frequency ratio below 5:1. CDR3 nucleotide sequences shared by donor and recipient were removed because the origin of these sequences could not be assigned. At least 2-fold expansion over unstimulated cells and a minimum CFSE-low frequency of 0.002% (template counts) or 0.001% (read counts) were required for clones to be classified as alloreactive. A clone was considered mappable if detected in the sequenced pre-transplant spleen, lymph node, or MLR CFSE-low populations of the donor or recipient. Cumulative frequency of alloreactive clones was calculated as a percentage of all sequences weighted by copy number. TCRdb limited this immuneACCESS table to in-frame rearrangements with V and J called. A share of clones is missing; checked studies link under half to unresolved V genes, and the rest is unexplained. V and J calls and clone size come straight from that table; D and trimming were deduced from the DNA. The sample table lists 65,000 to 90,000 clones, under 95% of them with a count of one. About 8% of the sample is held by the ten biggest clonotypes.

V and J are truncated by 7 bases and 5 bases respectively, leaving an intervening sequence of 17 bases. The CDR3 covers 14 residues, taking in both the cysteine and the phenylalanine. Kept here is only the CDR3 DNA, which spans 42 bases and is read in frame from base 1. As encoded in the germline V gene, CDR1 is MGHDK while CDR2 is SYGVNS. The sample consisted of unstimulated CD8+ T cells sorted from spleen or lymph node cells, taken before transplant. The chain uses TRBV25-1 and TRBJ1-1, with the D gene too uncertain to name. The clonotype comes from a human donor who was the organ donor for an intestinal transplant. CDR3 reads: CASTPWESGTEAFF. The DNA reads TGTGCCAGCACCCCGTGGGAAAGTGGGACTGAAGCTTTCTTT.